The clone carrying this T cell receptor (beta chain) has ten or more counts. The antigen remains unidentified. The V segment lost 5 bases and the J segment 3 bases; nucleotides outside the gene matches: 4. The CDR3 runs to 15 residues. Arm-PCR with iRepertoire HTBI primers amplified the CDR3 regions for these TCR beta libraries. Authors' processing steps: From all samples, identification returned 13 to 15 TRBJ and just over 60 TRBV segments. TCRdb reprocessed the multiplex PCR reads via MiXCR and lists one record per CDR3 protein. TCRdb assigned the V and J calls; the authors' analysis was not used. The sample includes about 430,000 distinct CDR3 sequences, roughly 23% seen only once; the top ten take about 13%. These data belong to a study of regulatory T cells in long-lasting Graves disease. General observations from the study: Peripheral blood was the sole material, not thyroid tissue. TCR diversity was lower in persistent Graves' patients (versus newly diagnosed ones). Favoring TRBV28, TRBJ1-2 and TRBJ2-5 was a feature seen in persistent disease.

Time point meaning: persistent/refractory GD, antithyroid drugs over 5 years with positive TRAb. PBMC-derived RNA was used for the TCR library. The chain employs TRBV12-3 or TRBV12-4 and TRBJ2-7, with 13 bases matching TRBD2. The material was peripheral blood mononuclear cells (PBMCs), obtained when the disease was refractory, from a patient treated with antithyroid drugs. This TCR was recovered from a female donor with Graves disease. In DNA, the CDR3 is TGTGCCAGCAGTAAATGGACTAGCGGGAGCTACGAGCAGTACTTC. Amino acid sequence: CASSKWTSGSYEQYF.